This T cell receptor (beta chain) comes out of a study of OX40 agonist ivuxolimab in advanced cancers. Assay: immunoSEQ multiplex PCR; the TCRdb copy retains only in-frame clones and omits some. Among 15,000 to 20,000 clones listed, around 70% were seen once. This CDR3 is built from 16 residues. V lost 4 bases and J lost 2, with 16 bases in between. Per the germline V gene, CDR1 is SEHNR and CDR2 is FQNEAQ (reference sequence). The rearrangement uses TRBV7-9 and TRBJ2-3, with D possibly TRBD1 on 6 matching bases. The sequencing used CD4+ or CD8+ T cells sorted from blood, collected in a trial of the OX40 agonist ivuxolimab. This clonotype originated in an adult with an advanced solid tumor such as melanoma, head and neck, liver or kidney cancer. The CDR3 protein is CASSSNRVIDTDTQYF. The CDR3 nucleotides read TGTGCCAGCAGCTCCAACAGGGTTATCGACACAGATACGCAGTATTTT.